This TCR beta chain was obtained from a study of cytomegalovirus exposure and HLA in healthy donors. The CDR3 has 17 amino acids. The V gene lost 4 bases and the J gene lost 9 bases, with 22 bases spanning the gap. Germline values: CDR1 MDHEN, CDR2 SYDVKM. The PCR made use of 60 Vbeta and 13 Jbeta primers. Generated by immunoSEQ multiplex PCR, the TCRdb table keeps only in-frame clones and is missing some. This table holds under 120,000 clones, around 80% found once. Study-wide findings and caveats: Researchers had no immune exposure information except CMV serostatus available. Presence/absence comparisons presumed near-even sequencing depth among donors. Most CMV-associated TCR beta chains were later found to appear HLA-restricted. The study designated about 180 TCR beta chains cytomegalovirus-associated.

About this clone itself: Antigen unknown.

This sequence was found in a woman aged 40 to 50 in good health and CMV-seronegative. Sequencing was performed on PBMCs. The chain combines TRBV28 with TRBJ1-6, with D possibly matching TRBD1 (5 bases). The CDR3 DNA sequence: TGTGCCAGCAGTTCGAGGAAGGGGCTGCCGAGCCGTTCACCCCTCCACTTT. It specifies CASSSRKGLPSRSPLHF.